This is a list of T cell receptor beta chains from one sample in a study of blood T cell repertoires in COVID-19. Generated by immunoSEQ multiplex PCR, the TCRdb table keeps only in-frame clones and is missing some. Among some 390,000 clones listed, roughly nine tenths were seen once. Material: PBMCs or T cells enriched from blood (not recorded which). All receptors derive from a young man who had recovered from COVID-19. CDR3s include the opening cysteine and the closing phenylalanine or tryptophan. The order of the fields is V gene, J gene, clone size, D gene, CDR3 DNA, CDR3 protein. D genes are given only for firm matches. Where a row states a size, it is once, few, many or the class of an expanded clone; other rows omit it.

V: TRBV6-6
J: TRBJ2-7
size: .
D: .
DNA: TGTGCCAGCAGCCTGACAGGTGATACCTACGAGCAGTACTTC
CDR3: CASSLTGDTYEQYF

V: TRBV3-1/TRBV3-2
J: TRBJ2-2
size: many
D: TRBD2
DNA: TGTGCCAGCAGCCAAGTTAGCGGGGGGAACACCGGGGAGCTGTTTTTT
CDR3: CASSQVSGGNTGELFF

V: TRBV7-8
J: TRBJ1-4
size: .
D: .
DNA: TGTGCCAGCAGCTTCTCAGCGCTCGGCGGAGAAAAACTGTTTTTT
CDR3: CASSFSALGGEKLFF

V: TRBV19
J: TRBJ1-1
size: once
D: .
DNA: TGTGCCAGTAGTATTTTCAGGGGGAACACTGAAGCTTTCTTT
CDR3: CASSIFRGNTEAFF

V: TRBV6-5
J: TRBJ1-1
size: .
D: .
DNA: TGTGCCAGCTGGTCCTTCAAGAGTGAAGCTTTCTTT
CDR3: CASWSFKSEAFF

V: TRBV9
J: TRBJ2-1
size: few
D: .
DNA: TGTGCCAGCAGCCCCCAGGGGACCGGGGACAATGAGCAGTTCTTC
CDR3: CASSPQGTGDNEQFF

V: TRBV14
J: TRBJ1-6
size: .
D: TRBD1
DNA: TGTGCCAGCAGCCTTCGGACAGGATTATATTCACCCCTCCACTTT
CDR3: CASSLRTGLYSPLHF

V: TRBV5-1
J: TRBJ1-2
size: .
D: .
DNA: TGCGCCAGCATCGGGTATAACTATGGCTACACCTTC
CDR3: CASIGYNYGYTF

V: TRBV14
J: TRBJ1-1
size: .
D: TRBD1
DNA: TGTGCCAGCAGCCAAGTTGGGACAGGGTGGCTGTTCTTT
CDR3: CASSQVGTGWLFF

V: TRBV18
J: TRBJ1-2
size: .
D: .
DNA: TGTGCCAGCTCACCAGGTTACATGAGAGGATATGGCTACACCTTC
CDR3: CASSPGYMRGYGYTF

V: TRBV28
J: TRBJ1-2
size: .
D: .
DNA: TGTGCCACATCGGCGGGTGACTATGGCTACACCTTC
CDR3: CATSAGDYGYTF

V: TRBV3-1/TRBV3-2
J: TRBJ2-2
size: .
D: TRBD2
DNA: TGTGCCAGCAGTTGGACTAGCGGGAACACCGGGGAGCTGTTTTTT
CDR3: CASSWTSGNTGELFF

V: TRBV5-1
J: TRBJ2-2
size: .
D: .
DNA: TGCGCCAGCAGCTCTACGATGGGGGAGCTGTTTTTT
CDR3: CASSSTMGELFF

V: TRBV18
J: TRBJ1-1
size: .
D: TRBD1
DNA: TGTGCCAGCTCACCACGGGACAGGGGGATTCAGAACACTGAAGCTTTCTTT
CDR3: CASSPRDRGIQNTEAFF

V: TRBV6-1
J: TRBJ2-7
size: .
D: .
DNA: TGTGCCAGCAGTGAAGCTGGCCGGCGGGTTTCCTACGAGCAGTACTTC
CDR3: CASSEAGRRVSYEQYF

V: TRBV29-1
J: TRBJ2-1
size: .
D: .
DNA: TGCAGCGTTGACCCAGGGGCTTACAATGAGCAGTTCTTC
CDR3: CSVDPGAYNEQFF

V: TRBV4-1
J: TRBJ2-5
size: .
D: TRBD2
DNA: TGCGCCAGCAGCCCGGGACTAGCGGGAGCCCTCCAAGAGACCCAGTACTTC
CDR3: CASSPGLAGALQETQYF

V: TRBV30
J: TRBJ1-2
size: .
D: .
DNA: TGTGCCTGGGAGAACGTGGCGGGGATAAGGGGCGGCTACACCTTC
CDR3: CAWENVAGIRGGYTF

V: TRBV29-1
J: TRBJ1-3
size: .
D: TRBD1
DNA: TGCAGCGTTAGCCTCAGGGGGCAATTTGGAAACACCATATATTTT
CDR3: CSVSLRGQFGNTIYF

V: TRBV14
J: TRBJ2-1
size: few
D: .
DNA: TGTGCCAGCAGCCAAGTTTCTGGCTTCAATGAGCAGTTCTTC
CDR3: CASSQVSGFNEQFF

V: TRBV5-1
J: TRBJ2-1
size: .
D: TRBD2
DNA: TGCGCCAGCAGCTTGATACCGAAGTATAGCGGGAGCTCCTACAATGAGCAGTTCTTC
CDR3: CASSLIPKYSGSSYNEQFF

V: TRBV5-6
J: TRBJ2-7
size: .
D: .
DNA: TGTGCCAGCAGCACAGGGTACGAGCAGTACTTC
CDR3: CASSTGYEQYF

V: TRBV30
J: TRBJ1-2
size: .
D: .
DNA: TGTGCCTGGACCTGGGGAGGGGGAGGTGACTATGGCTACACCTTC
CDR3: CAWTWGGGGDYGYTF

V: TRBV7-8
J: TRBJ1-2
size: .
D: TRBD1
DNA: TGTGCCAGCAGCTTGGGGACAGGCTGGGGCTACACCTTC
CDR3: CASSLGTGWGYTF

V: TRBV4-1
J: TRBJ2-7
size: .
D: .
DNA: TGCGCCAGCAGCCAAGAGACGGACACCTCCTACGAGCAGTACTTC
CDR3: CASSQETDTSYEQYF

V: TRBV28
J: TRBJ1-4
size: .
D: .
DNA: TGTGCCAGCACCTCCCTCGTCGGTGAAAAACTGTTTTTT
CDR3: CASTSLVGEKLFF

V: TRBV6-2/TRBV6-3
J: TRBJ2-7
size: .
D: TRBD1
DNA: TGTGCCAGCAGCCCCAGGGGGATCGAGCAGTACTTC
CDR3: CASSPRGIEQYF

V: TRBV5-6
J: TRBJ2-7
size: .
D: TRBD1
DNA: TGTGCCAGCGAAAAACAGGGGGTCGGCGAGCAGTACTTC
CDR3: CASEKQGVGEQYF

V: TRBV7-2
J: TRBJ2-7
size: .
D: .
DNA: TGTGCCAGCAGCTTACCAGGAGCGGACGAGCAGTACTTC
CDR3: CASSLPGADEQYF

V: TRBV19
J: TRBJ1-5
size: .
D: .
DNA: TGTGCCAGTAGTAATCAGGGAATCCCCCAGCCCCAGCATTTT
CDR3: CASSNQGIPQPQHF

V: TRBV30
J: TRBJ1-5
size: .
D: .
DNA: TGTGCCTGGGCCCGGGAGTTTAGCAATCAGCCCCAGCATTTT
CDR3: CAWAREFSNQPQHF

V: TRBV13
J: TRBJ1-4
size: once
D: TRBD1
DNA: TGTGCCAGCAGCGCCCTTGGGGGACAGGGGAGAAAACTGTTTTTT
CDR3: CASSALGGQGRKLFF

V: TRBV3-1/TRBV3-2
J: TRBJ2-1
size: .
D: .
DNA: TGTGCCAGCAGCCAAGATCCGGTTAGCACGGATGAGCAGTTCTTC
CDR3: CASSQDPVSTDEQFF

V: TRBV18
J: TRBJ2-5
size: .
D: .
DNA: TGTGCCAGCTCACGAAACAGGGACCAAGAGACCCAGTACTTC
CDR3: CASSRNRDQETQYF

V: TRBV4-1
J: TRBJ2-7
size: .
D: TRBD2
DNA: TGCGCCAGCAGCCAAGGCTGGGCGACTAGCGACCTCCCCGAGCAGTACTTC
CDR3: CASSQGWATSDLPEQYF

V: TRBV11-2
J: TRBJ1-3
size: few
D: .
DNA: TGTGCCAGCAGCTTCGTTGTGGACTTCTCTGGAAACACCATATATTTT
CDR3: CASSFVVDFSGNTIYF

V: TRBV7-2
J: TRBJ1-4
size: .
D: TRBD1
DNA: TGTGCCAGCAGCTGGGACAGGGTTGAAAAACTGTTTTTT
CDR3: CASSWDRVEKLFF

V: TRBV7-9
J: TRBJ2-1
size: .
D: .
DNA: TGTGCCAGCAGCTTACGCTCCTCAGGGGCGGGTGAGCAGTTCTTC
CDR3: CASSLRSSGAGEQFF

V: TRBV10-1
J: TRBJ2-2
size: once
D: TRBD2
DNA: TGCGCCAGCTCAAGCGGGAGCGTCACCGGGGAGCTGTTTTTT
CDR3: CASSSGSVTGELFF

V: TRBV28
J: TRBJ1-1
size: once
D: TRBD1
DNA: TGTGCCAGCAACCAGGGGGAATATAACACTGAAGCTTTCTTT
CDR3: CASNQGEYNTEAFF